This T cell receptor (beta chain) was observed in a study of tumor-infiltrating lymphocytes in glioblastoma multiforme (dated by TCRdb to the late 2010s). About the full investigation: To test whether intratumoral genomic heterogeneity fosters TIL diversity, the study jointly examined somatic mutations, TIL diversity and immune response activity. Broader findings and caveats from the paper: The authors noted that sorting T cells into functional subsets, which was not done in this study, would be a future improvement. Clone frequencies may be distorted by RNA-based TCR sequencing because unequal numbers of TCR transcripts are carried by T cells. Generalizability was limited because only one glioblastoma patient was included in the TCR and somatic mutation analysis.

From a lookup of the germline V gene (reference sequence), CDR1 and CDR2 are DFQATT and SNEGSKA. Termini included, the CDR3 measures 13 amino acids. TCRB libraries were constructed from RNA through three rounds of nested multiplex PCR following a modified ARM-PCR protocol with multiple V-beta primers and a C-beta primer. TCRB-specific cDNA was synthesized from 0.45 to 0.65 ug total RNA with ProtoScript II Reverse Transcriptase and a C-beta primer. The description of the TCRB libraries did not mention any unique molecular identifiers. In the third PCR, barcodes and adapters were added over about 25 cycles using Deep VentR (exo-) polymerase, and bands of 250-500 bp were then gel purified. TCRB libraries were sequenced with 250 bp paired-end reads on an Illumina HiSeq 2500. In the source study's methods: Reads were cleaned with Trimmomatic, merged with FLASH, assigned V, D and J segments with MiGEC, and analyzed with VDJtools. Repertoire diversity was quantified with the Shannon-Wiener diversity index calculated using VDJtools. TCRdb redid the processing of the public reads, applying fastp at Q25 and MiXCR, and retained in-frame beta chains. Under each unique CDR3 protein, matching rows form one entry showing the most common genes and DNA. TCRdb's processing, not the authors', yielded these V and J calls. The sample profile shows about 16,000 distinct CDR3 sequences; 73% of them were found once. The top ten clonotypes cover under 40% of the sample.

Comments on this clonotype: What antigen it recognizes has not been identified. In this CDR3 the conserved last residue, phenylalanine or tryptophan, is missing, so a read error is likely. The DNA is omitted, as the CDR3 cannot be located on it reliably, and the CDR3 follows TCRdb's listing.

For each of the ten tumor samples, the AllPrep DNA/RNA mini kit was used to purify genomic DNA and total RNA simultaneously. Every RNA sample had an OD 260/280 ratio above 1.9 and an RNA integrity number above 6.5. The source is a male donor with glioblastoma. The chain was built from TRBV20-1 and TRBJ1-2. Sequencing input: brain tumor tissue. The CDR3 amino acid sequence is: CSAERPSSYGYKI.